One and the same sample provided the 27 T cell receptor beta chains below, sequenced in a study of cytomegalovirus exposure and HLA in healthy donors. The PCR used 60 Vbeta and 13 Jbeta primers. The data were produced by immunoSEQ multiplex PCR, yet TCRdb's version contains in-frame clones alone and is incomplete. This table has some 180,000 clones, around 77% appearing once. The sample was PBMCs. Every receptor here comes from a man aged 30 to 39 in good health and CMV-seronegative.

V gene TRBV4-1 combines with J gene TRBJ2-7; 7 nucleotides align to TRBD2. The V and J ends lost 3 bases and 2 bases, in that order; junction bases with no gene match: 1. CDR1 is MGHRA, CDR2 YSYEKL, per germline. The CDR3 covers 13 residues. The CDR3 sequence: CASSQGGTYEQYF. In DNA, the CDR3 is TGCGCCAGCAGCCAGGGGGGGACCTACGAGCAGTACTTC.

V gene TRBV4-1 combines with J gene TRBJ2-1; 7 bases line up with TRBD2. The germline CDR1 and CDR2 sequences are MGHRA and YSYEKL. The CDR3 covers 16 residues. V dropped 2 bases and J dropped 1; count of bases not matched to a gene: 5. The CDR3 here is CASSQLAAGSYNEQFF. The CDR3 DNA reads as TGCGCCAGCAGCCAACTAGCGGCGGGGTCCTACAATGAGCAGTTCTTC.

V usage is TRBV4-1 and J usage is TRBJ2-1; no reliable D call. Germline V lookup: CDR1 MGHRA, CDR2 YSYEKL. The CDR3 contains 13 residues. Trimming cost V 2 bases and J 2 bases, with 4 bases left between them. Here the CDR3 DNA reads TGCGCCAGCAGCCAACCCACCTACAATGAGCAGTTCTTC. Translating it yields CASSQPTYNEQFF.

The genes are TRBV4-1 and TRBJ2-1, with 11 bases fitting TRBD1. CDR3 length: 16 amino acids. V gave up 1 base and J gave up 5 bases; unmatched junction bases: 4. Germline-derived CDR1 and CDR2 are MGHRA and YSYEKL. CDR3 amino acids: CASSQGQDRGHNEQFF. The CDR3 DNA reads TGCGCCAGCAGCCAAGGGCAGGACAGGGGGCACAATGAGCAGTTCTTC.

This clone was counted a single time. J is TRBJ2-4 and V is TRBV5-1, with 9 bases fitting TRBD1. The junction had 5 bases not matched to a gene; V was cut back by 4 bases and J by 3 bases. Germline CDR1 and CDR2: SGHRS and YFSETQ. CDR3 size: 15 residues. CDR3 nucleotide sequence: TGCGCCAGCAGCCCCGACAGGGGGAGCAAAAACATTCAGTACTTC. Its protein is CASSPDRGSKNIQYF.

This clone appeared a few times. The V and J genes are TRBV4-1 and TRBJ1-2, with no clear D. V gave up 0 bases and J gave up 0 bases, with 5 bases separating them. Germline values: CDR1 MGHRA, CDR2 YSYEKL. The CDR3 consists of 14 residues. CDR3 in amino acids: CASSQEEANYGYTF. CDR3 nucleotides: TGCGCCAGCAGCCAAGAAGAGGCTAACTATGGCTACACCTTC.

The gene calls are TRBV6-1 and TRBJ2-6; tentative D call: TRBD1 (5 bases). The CDR3 sequence is 17 residues long. The V gene lost 4 bases and the J gene lost 1 base, with 14 bases spanning the gap. The germline CDR1 and CDR2 sequences are MNHNS and SASEGT. CDR3 region: CASSGVRVLSGANVLTF. CDR3 DNA sequence: TGTGCCAGCAGTGGCGTCAGGGTTTTATCTGGGGCCAACGTCCTGACTTTC.

In this sample, this clone turned up once. This chain links TRBV23-1 with TRBJ2-2; 7 bases line up with TRBD1. TRBV23-1 is an ORF, and what it does is uncertain. With V trimmed by 0 bases and J by 0 bases, 4 bases remained unmatched. The CDR3 is 17 amino acids. The CDR3 DNA sequence: TGCGCCAGCAGTCAATCCGTGGACAGGCCGAACACCGGGGAGCTGTTTTTT. This translates into CASSQSVDRPNTGELFF.

The genes are TRBV10-3 and TRBJ2-7; TRBD1 matches 8 bases. The CDR3 extends over 14 amino acids. Germline values: CDR1 ENHRY, CDR2 SYGVKD. The trim removed 6 bases at V and 6 bases at J, leaving 10 bases unmatched. As DNA, the CDR3 is TGTGCCATCAGCCCCTCAGGGGGCCAGGTCGAGCAGTACTTC. Its translation: CAISPSGGQVEQYF.

The CDR3 loop is CASSSVVTGGLTNEKLFF. The CDR3 DNA is TGCGCCAGCAGCTCGGTGGTGACAGGGGGCTTAACTAATGAAAAACTGTTTTTT. The chain employs TRBV5-1 and TRBJ1-4, with TRBD1 matching over 10 bases. CDR3 length: 18 residues. With V trimmed by 3 bases and J by 1 base, 9 bases remained unmatched. Germline lookup yields CDR1 SGHRS and CDR2 YFSETQ.

The chain couples TRBV2 to TRBJ2-5, with 8 bases fitting TRBD2. This CDR3 is built from 11 residues. Per germline, CDR1 SNHLY and CDR2 FYNNEI. Trimming cost V 6 bases and J 14 bases; bases outside gene matches: 8. This chain's CDR3 is CASRGPVAGYF. The CDR3 region has the DNA TGTGCCAGCAGGGGTCCTGTAGCGGGATACTTC.

As regards this clone: Germline is not matched at one junction end, which may reflect a read error. V is TRBV7-9 and J is TRBJ1-4; the D is unclear. Germline loops: CDR1 SEHNR, CDR2 FQNEAQ (reference sequence). The CDR3 spans 12 residues. The CDR3 nucleotides are TGTTCCAGCAGCCCGGAGGGAGAAAAACTGTTTTTT. It yields the protein CSSSPEGEKLFF.

Concerning this clone itself: Within the sample, other DNA sequences also encode this same CDR3. The rearrangement uses TRBV6-5 and TRBJ2-7; D is perhaps TRBD1 (5 bases). Trimming removed 6 bases from V and 2 bases from J, with 17 bases in between. This CDR3 is built from 15 residues. The germline gives CDR1 MNHEY, CDR2 SVGAGI. DNA of the CDR3: TGTGCCAGCAGCTATTCGACAGCTCCCACCTACGAGCAGTACTTC. Translating it yields CASSYSTAPTYEQYF.

V gene TRBV4-1 combines with J gene TRBJ1-5; weak D call: TRBD1 (5 bases). Looked up from germline, CDR1 is MGHRA and CDR2 is YSYEKL. Trimming removed 2 bases from V and 7 bases from J, with 9 bases in between. The length of the CDR3 is 13 residues. The DNA for the CDR3 is TGCGCCAGCAGCCAATCGGGGGAGCAGCCCCAGCATTTT. Amino acids: CASSQSGEQPQHF.

V usage is TRBV28 and J usage is TRBJ2-2, with D perhaps TRBD1 (5 bases). V was shortened by 7 bases and J by 1 base, with 10 bases between the two germline ends. This CDR3 has 14 amino acids. Germline lookup yields CDR1 MDHEN and CDR2 SYDVKM. The CDR3 DNA is TGTGCCAGCACCAGGGCTGGGAACACCGGGGAGCTGTTTTTT. This translates into CASTRAGNTGELFF.

As regards this clone: Other DNA sequences within the sample encode an identical CDR3. The chain uses TRBV13 and TRBJ1-1, with D possibly being TRBD1 (6 bases). V was cut by 3 bases and J by 4 bases, with 12 bases left in between. CDR3 length: 14 residues. CDR1 and CDR2 (germline): PRHDT, FYEKMQ (reference sequence). The CDR3 DNA follows: TGTGCCAGCAGCTTTCGGACACAGGGCACTGAAGCTTTCTTT. It is translated as CASSFRTQGTEAFF.

V gene TRBV19 combines with J gene TRBJ2-1, with 8 bases fitting TRBD1. V lost 5 bases, J lost 6 bases, and 6 bases stayed unmatched. CDR3 length: 14 amino acids. CDR1 and CDR2 (germline): LNHDA, SQIVND (reference sequence). CDR3 sequence reads: CASSPPRGRNEQFF. CDR3 coding DNA: TGTGCCAGTAGTCCGCCCAGGGGGCGCAATGAGCAGTTCTTC.

V gene TRBV10-3 combines with J gene TRBJ1-3; TRBD1 is a possible D gene (5 bases). Trimming took off 0 bases at V and 2 bases at J, with 11 bases between the two ends. Looked up from germline, CDR1 is ENHRY and CDR2 is SYGVKD. This CDR3 is 16 amino acids long. The CDR3 is CAISESVPGAGNTIYF. The DNA for the CDR3 is TGTGCCATCAGTGAGTCAGTTCCGGGGGCTGGAAACACCATATATTTT.

The chain couples TRBV5-1 to TRBJ2-1; TRBD1 aligns across 11 bases. V lost 7 bases, J lost 8 bases, and 8 bases stayed unmatched. The CDR3 totals 14 residues. CDR1 is SGHRS, CDR2 YFSETQ, per germline. In nucleotides, the CDR3 is TGCGCCAGCGCCAGGGACAGGGGGTGGGATGAGCAGTTCTTC. Amino acids: CASARDRGWDEQFF. The full variable domain, completed using reference TRBV5-1 and TRBJ2-1, is KAGVTQTPRYLIKTRGQQVTLSCSPISGHRSVSWYQQTPGQGLQFLFEYFSETQRNKGNFPGRFSGRQFSNSRSEMNVSTLELGDSALYLCASARDRGWDEQFFGPGTRLTVL.

The genes are TRBV6-6 and TRBJ1-2; perhaps TRBD1 as D (6 bases). Trimming left V 2 bases short and J 10 bases short, with 14 bases between. CDR1 MNHNY and CDR2 SVGAGI come from the germline V gene (reference sequence). The CDR3 runs to 13 residues. The CDR3, as DNA: TGTGCCAGCAGTTACCTGAGACAGGAGTCCTACACCTTC. Its protein product is CASSYLRQESYTF.

The chain joins TRBV7-8 to TRBJ2-3, with 7 bases identical to TRBD1. This CDR3 spans 17 amino acids. Germline values: CDR1 SGHVS, CDR2 FQNEAQ. V was clipped by 4 bases and J by 5 bases; unmatched bases: 15. The CDR3 spells CASSSPGGQSKKDTQYF. For the CDR3, the DNA is TGTGCCAGCAGCTCCCCAGGGGGACAGTCCAAGAAAGATACGCAGTATTTT.

This clone was detected a few times. J is TRBJ1-2 and V is TRBV6-1; no firm D call. V was pared by 2 bases and J by 1 base, with 11 bases between. This CDR3 has 15 amino acids. The germline gives CDR1 MNHNS, CDR2 SASEGT. The CDR3 DNA follows: TGTGCCAGCAGTGAAAGTAGTGGGCGTAACTATGGCTACACCTTC. Residues: CASSESSGRNYGYTF.

This chain uses TRBV5-1 with TRBJ2-2; perhaps TRBD1 as D (5 bases). Trimming took 0 bases from V and 5 from J, leaving 11 bases between them. This CDR3 contains 15 residues. Germline CDR1 and CDR2: SGHRS and YFSETQ. The CDR3 nucleotides are TGCGCCAGCAGCTTGGTCGCAGGGAAAACCGGGGAGCTGTTTTTT. It translates to CASSLVAGKTGELFF.

This chain links TRBV13 with TRBJ1-2, with D perhaps TRBD1 (5 bases). The V gene's germline CDR1 is PRHDT and CDR2 FYEKMQ (reference sequence). There are 16 residues in the CDR3. Trimming left V 2 bases short and J 0 bases short, with 13 bases between. The CDR3 is CASSLLGQGPNYGYTF. In DNA form, the CDR3 reads TGTGCCAGCAGCTTACTTGGGCAGGGCCCTAACTATGGCTACACCTTC.

The chain carries TRBV28 and TRBJ2-1; maybe TRBD2 (5 bases). Looked up from germline, CDR1 is MDHEN and CDR2 is SYDVKM. The V gene lost 4 bases and the J gene lost 0 bases, with 19 bases spanning the gap. CDR3 size: 18 residues. This chain's CDR3 is CASSSELFLASSYNEQFF. The CDR3 nucleotides read TGTGCCAGCAGTTCCGAGCTCTTTTTAGCGAGCTCCTACAATGAGCAGTTCTTC.

The V and J genes are TRBV6-5 and TRBJ2-5; 8 bases agree with TRBD1. V gave up 5 bases and J gave up 2 bases; unmatched junction bases: 7. The germline CDR1 and CDR2 sequences are MNHEY and SVGAGI. The CDR3 runs to 15 residues. CDR3 loop: CASSPRTGRQETQYF. DNA for the CDR3: TGTGCCAGCAGTCCACGGACAGGGAGGCAAGAGACCCAGTACTTC.

This rearrangement joins TRBV7-6 to TRBJ2-3, with 9 bases lining up with TRBD2. Germline V gene data show CDR1 as SGHVS and CDR2 as FNYEAQ. Trimming removed 6 bases from V and 4 bases from J; junction bases left unmatched: 11. This CDR3 is 16 amino acids long. Here the CDR3 DNA reads TGTGCCAGCAGTCGCCCCCTTGCGGGAGGGTCAGATACGCAGTATTTT. This translates into CASSRPLAGGSDTQYF.